Below, 20 T cell receptor beta chains from the same sample are listed, as sequenced in a study of blood T cell repertoires in COVID-19. Measured with immunoSEQ multiplex PCR; TCRdb has only the in-frame clones, and not every one. The sample contains a few hundred thousand clones, roughly 88% of which appear only once. Sequenced sample: peripheral blood. The receptors originated from a woman between 50 and 59 years old with active or convalescent COVID-19.

This chain connects TRBV7-6 to TRBJ2-2; possibly TRBD1 for D (6 bases). Trimming took off 0 bases at V and 1 base at J, with 12 bases between the two ends. CDR1 SGHVS and CDR2 FNYEAQ come from the germline V gene. There are 17 residues in the CDR3. This CDR3 reads CASSLAGLRGNTGELFF. The CDR3 bases are TGTGCCAGCAGCTTAGCCGGTCTCAGGGGGAACACCGGGGAGCTGTTTTTT.

The chain is built from TRBV10-3 and TRBJ1-1; D is uncertain. The length of the CDR3 is 13 residues. Trimming removed 0 bases from V and 2 bases from J, with 4 bases in between. The germline gives CDR1 ENHRY, CDR2 SYGVKD. The CDR3, as DNA: TGTGCCATCAGTGAGTCGAGTAACACTGAAGCTTTCTTT. Residues: CAISESSNTEAFF.

This chain links TRBV19 with TRBJ2-3; weak D call: TRBD2 (6 bases). In germline, CDR1 is LNHDA, CDR2 SQIVND (reference sequence). Trimming shortened V by 8 bases and J by 6 bases, and 12 bases separated the two germline ends. The CDR3 is made up of 12 amino acids. CDR3 residues: CASSGDADTQYF. In nucleotides, the CDR3 is TGTGCCAGTTCGGGGGATGCGGATACGCAGTATTTT.

The gene calls are TRBV1 and TRBJ1-2; the table calls TRBD1, which could not be checked here. TRBV1 is tagged as a pseudogene. The CDR3 runs 14 residues. The CDR3 DNA reads as TGCACCAGCAGCCAACTACAGGGGTTCGGTGGCTACACCTTC. It translates to CTSSQLQGFGGYTF.

This chain joins TRBV24-1 and TRBJ1-2, with D unresolved. The ends were cut back, 4 bases at V and 0 bases at J, with 8 bases in the middle. The CDR3 is made up of 14 amino acids. Germline CDR1 and CDR2: KGHDR and SFDVKD. CDR3 bases: TGTGCCACCAGTGACCATGCAGCTAACTATGGCTACACCTTC. Translated: CATSDHAANYGYTF.

The chain joins TRBV11-3 to TRBJ2-1; D is perhaps TRBD2 (5 bases). Per the germline V gene, CDR1 is SGHNT and CDR2 is YENEEA. This CDR3 is built from 16 residues. Between the trimmed V and J ends, which lost 4 bases and 0 bases, there was a span of 13 bases. CDR3 bases: TGTGCCAGCAGCTCGAGGGCCTCTAGCTCCTACAATGAGCAGTTCTTC. This gives the protein CASSSRASSSYNEQFF.

With regard to this clone: The identical CDR3 is also encoded by other nucleotide sequences in the sample. V is TRBV10-3 and J is TRBJ2-7, with TRBD1 as a possible D gene (5 bases). CDR3 size: 13 residues. Trimming removed 3 bases from V and 3 bases from J, with 9 bases in between. CDR1 and CDR2 from the germline V gene are ENHRY and SYGVKD. The CDR3, as DNA: TGTGCCATCAGTGAAGGTAGGGGCTACGAGCAGTACTTC. Translated: CAISEGRGYEQYF.

The chain employs TRBV5-1 and TRBJ2-7; unclear D gene. V shed 3 bases and J shed 3 bases, with 13 bases lying between them. Germline CDR1 reads SGHRS; CDR2 reads YFSETQ. There are 14 residues in the CDR3. The CDR3 loop is CASSSGESFYEQYF. The CDR3 DNA is TGCGCCAGCAGCTCCGGTGAATCTTTCTACGAGCAGTACTTC. The variable domain in full, with the rest retrieved from reference TRBV5-1 and TRBJ2-7, is KAGVTQTPRYLIKTRGQQVTLSCSPISGHRSVSWYQQTPGQGLQFLFEYFSETQRNKGNFPGRFSGRQFSNSRSEMNVSTLELGDSALYLCASSSGESFYEQYFGPGTRLTVT.

The chain combines TRBV20-1 with TRBJ1-1, with 7 bases aligning to TRBD1. With 7 bases clipped from V and 12 bases from J, the junction kept 8 bases outside the gene matches. Germline CDR1 DFQATT, CDR2 SNEGSKA (reference sequence). The CDR3 totals 10 residues. In nucleotides, the CDR3 is TGCAGTGTCCAGACAGGGATCCCTTTCTTT. Its translation is CSVQTGIPFF.

Points on this clone: The junction departs from germline at one end; a sequencing error may be responsible. V and J are TRBV2 and TRBJ1-1; D is possibly TRBD1 (5 bases). Per the germline V gene, CDR1 is SNHLY and CDR2 is FYNNEI. The CDR3 has 12 residues. This CDR3 reads CRYGGTNTEAFF. The CDR3 nucleotides are TGCCGGTACGGGGGGACGAACACTGAAGCTTTCTTT. The variable domain in full, completed from reference TRBV2 and TRBJ1-1, reads EPEVTQTPSHQVTQMGQEVILRCVPISNHLYFYWYRQILGQKVEFLVSFYNNEISEKSEIFDDQFSVERPDGSNFTLKIRSTKLEDSAMYFCRYGGTNTEAFFGQGTRLTVV.

The V gene is TRBV10-3, the J gene TRBJ1-1, with 10 bases identical to TRBD1. The CDR3 consists of 15 residues. Losses at the gene ends were 2 bases for V and 11 bases for J; bases not matched to a gene: 11. Germline CDR1 ENHRY, CDR2 SYGVKD. CDR3 sequence reads: CAISEEGTGASGAFF. CDR3 coding DNA: TGTGCCATCAGTGAGGAGGGGACAGGGGCCTCCGGGGCTTTCTTT.

The genes are TRBV9 and TRBJ2-1; D is perhaps TRBD2 (5 bases). V gave up 0 bases and J gave up 9 bases, with 13 bases separating them. Germline assignment: CDR1 SGDLS and CDR2 YYNGEE. There are 14 residues in the CDR3. This CDR3 reads CASSVAPHEGEQFF. CDR3 coding DNA: TGTGCCAGCAGCGTAGCCCCGCATGAGGGTGAGCAGTTCTTC.

V usage is TRBV4-1 and J usage is TRBJ2-3, with D possibly being TRBD2 (5 bases). The CDR3 extends over 17 amino acids. Germline V gene lookup returns CDR1 MGHRA and CDR2 YSYEKL. V lost 0 bases and J 5 bases, leaving 18 bases between the germline ends. The CDR3, as DNA: TGCGCCAGCAGCCAAGATAACCGAGCGGCCGTTAGAGATACGCAGTATTTT. Its translation: CASSQDNRAAVRDTQYF.

This clone was counted at least ten times. This chain joins TRBV10-3 and TRBJ2-7; D might be TRBD1 (6 bases). This CDR3 has 17 residues. Germline V CDR1 and CDR2: ENHRY, SYGVKD. The germline V and J ends were trimmed by 0 bases and 0 bases, with 15 bases remaining between them. The CDR3 region is CAISESLIPGASYEQYF. The CDR3 DNA sequence: TGTGCCATCAGTGAGTCGTTGATTCCAGGGGCCTCCTACGAGCAGTACTTC.

This clone was seen a handful of times. The chain links TRBV12-5 to TRBJ1-6, with TRBD1 identical over 8 bases. The junction had 12 bases not matched to a gene; V was cut back by 6 bases and J by 8 bases. The CDR3 loop spans 16 amino acids. The germline V gene encodes CDR1 LGHNT and CDR2 FRNRAP. As DNA, the CDR3 is TGTGCTAGTGGGTCGAGAATTGGACAGGGTGATTCACCCCTCCACTTT. This gives the protein CASGSRIGQGDSPLHF.

V gene TRBV10-1 combines with J gene TRBJ2-5, with 7 bases fitting TRBD1. CDR1 and CDR2 (germline): WNHNN, SYGVQD (reference sequence). Trimming took 10 bases from V and 0 from J; bases not matched to a gene: 11. This CDR3 has 15 residues. CDR3 amino acids: CAKTRDRRHQETQYF. The CDR3 nucleotides are TGCGCCAAAACACGGGACAGACGCCACCAAGAGACCCAGTACTTC.

The chain joins TRBV4-3 to TRBJ1-1, with TRBD1 matching 8 bases. Germline assignment: CDR1 LGHNA and CDR2 YSLEER. The CDR3 spans 15 residues. With 3 bases clipped from V and 1 base from J, the junction kept 4 bases outside the gene matches. The chain's CDR3 is CASSQGDRRNTEAFF. CDR3 nucleotide sequence: TGCGCCAGCAGCCAGGGGGACAGGAGGAACACTGAAGCTTTCTTT.

V and J are TRBV2 and TRBJ2-1, with TRBD2 identical over 9 bases. This CDR3 has 15 amino acids. J was trimmed by 0 bases and V by 7 bases; bases with no gene match: 4. Germline values: CDR1 SNHLY, CDR2 FYNNEI. DNA for the CDR3: TGTGCCAGCACGGCTAGCGGGGACTCCTACAATGAGCAGTTCTTC. This encodes CASTASGDSYNEQFF.

The chain couples TRBV7-2 to TRBJ1-1, with TRBD1 matching over 9 bases. Germline loops: CDR1 SGHTA, CDR2 FQGNSA. After removal of 1 base from V and 2 bases from J, the junction contained 5 bases not matched to a gene. The CDR3 is 16 residues long. CDR3 in DNA: TGTGCCAGCAGCTTAGAACTGGGACAGGGCAACACTGAAGCTTTCTTT. Residues: CASSLELGQGNTEAFF.

This sequence joins TRBV5-1 and TRBJ2-7; 12 bases align to TRBD2. CDR1 is SGHRS, CDR2 YFSETQ, per germline. The CDR3 loop spans 18 amino acids. V shed 0 bases and J 1 base; nucleotides not matched to a gene: 8. CDR3 sequence reads: CASSLGLAGAHPSYEQYF. The DNA for the CDR3 is TGCGCCAGCAGCTTGGGACTAGCGGGGGCCCACCCTTCCTACGAGCAGTACTTC.